This T cell receptor beta chain was sequenced during a study of shared clonotypes between healthy human individuals. Sequenced by immunoSEQ multiplex PCR; TCRdb stores in-frame clones only, minus some. The sample contains around 600,000 clones, more than 95% of which appear only once. Study results and limitations: The low donor count limited represented genetic and exposure-history diversity. Of the naive CD4 clonotypes, roughly 5.2% were shared across a few donors. Estimated richness values were generally larger in naive subsets than in memory subsets.

A remark on this clone: Antigen specificity is unknown.

V shed 6 bases and J shed 5 bases, with 11 bases lying between them. The CDR3 is 13 amino acids. Germline CDR1 SNHLY, CDR2 FYNNEI. J is TRBJ2-1 and V is TRBV2, with unresolved D. Sequencing was done on a sample of naive CD4+ T cells sorted from blood. Noted subset: CD45RA+ positively selected. This clonotype was obtained from a woman in her twenties or thirties in good health. The CDR3, as DNA: TGTGCCAGCAGGTTGGGCCTGAACAATGAGCAGTTCTTC. It codes for CASRLGLNNEQFF.